Below, one T cell receptor (beta chain) is given with its context. Its specificity is unknown. The germline gene is not matched at one end of the junction; a read error may be the cause. This sample's RNA came from whole unsorted tissue. This record comes from a study of tumor and adjacent non-tumor tissue in lung cancer. In the study overall: The patients, 9 to 11 men and about five women, were about 30 to 85 with stage I to III disease. About 4.2 million productive TCRbeta reads were obtained per sample on average.

General observations from the study: Compared with tumor, normal lung showed significantly lower TCR diversity. In normal lung, the top 100 clones were significantly more dominant than in tumor.

Three rounds of nested PCR, following a modified ARM-PCR protocol, produced the TCRbeta library. In TCRdb, the multiplex PCR reads were re-called with MiXCR into one record per CDR3 protein. The sample shows 90,000 or so distinct CDR3 sequences, around 65% of them seen only once. This TCR derives from a man between 65 and 85 years old with non-small cell lung cancer. The sequenced sample consisted of lung tumor tissue.

The CDR3 bases are TGCAGTGATAGAGTCTCGGGACAGGGTCAATCTGAGCAGTTCTTC. Amino acid sequence: CSDRVSGQGQSEQFF. This chain connects TRBV20-1 to TRBJ2-1, with 9 positions matching TRBD1. CDR1 and CDR2 (germline): DFQATT, SNEGSKA (reference sequence). The CDR3 runs to 15 residues.